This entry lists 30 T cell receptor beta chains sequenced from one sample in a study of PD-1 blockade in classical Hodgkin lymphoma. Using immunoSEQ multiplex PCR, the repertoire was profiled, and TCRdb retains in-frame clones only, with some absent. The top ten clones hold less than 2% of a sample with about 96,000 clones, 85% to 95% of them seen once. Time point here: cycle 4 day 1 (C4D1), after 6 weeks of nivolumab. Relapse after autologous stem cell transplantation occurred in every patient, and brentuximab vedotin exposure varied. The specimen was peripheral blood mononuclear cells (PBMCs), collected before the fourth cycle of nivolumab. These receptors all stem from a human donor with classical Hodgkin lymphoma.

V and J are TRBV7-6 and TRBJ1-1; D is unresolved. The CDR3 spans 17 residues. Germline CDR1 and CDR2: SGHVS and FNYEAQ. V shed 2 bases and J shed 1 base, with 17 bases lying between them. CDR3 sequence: CASSLTTTLMRNTEAFF. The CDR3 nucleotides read TGTGCCAGCAGCTTAACTACGACCCTGATGAGGAACACTGAAGCTTTCTTT.

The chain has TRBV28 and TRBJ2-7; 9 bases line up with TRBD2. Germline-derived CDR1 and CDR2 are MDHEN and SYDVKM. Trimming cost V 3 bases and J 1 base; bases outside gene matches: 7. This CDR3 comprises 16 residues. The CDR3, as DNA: TGTGCCAGCAGTTTTTCACTAGCGGGCCTATCCTACGAGCAGTACTTC. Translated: CASSFSLAGLSYEQYF. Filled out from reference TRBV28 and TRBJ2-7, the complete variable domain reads DVKVTQSSRYLVKRTGEKVFLECVQDMDHENMFWYRQDPGLGLRLIYFSYDVKMKEKGDIPEGYSVSREKKERFSLILESASTNQTSMYLCASSFSLAGLSYEQYFGPGTRLTVT.

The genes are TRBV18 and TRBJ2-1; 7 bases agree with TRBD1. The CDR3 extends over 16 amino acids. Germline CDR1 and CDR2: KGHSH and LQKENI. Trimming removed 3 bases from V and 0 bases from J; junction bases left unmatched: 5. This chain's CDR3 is CASSPRDRPSYNEQFF. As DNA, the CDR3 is TGTGCCAGCTCACCCAGGGACAGACCCTCCTACAATGAGCAGTTCTTC.

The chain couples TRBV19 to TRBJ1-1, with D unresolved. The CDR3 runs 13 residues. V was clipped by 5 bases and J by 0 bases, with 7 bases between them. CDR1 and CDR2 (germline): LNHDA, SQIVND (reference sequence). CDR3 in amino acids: CASSFSMNTEAFF. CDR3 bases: TGTGCCAGTAGTTTTTCTATGAACACTGAAGCTTTCTTT.

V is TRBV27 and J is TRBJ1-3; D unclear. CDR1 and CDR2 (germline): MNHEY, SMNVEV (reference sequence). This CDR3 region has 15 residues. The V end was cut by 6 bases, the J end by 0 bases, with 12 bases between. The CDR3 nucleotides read TGTGCCAGCAGAAGCCAGGCCTTCTCTGGAAACACCATATATTTT. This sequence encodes CASRSQAFSGNTIYF.

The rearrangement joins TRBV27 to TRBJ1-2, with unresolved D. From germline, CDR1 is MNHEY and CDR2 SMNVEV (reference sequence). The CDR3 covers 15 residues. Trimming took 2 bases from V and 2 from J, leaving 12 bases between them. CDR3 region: CASSLTLGLNYGYTF. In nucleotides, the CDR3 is TGTGCCAGCAGTTTAACCCTTGGACTGAACTATGGCTACACCTTC.

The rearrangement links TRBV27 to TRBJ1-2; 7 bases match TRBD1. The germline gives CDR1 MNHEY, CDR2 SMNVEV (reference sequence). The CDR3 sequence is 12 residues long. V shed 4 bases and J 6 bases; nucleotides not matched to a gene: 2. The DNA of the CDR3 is TGTGCCAGCAGTTCAGGGGGTAATGGCTACACCTTC. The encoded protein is CASSSGGNGYTF.

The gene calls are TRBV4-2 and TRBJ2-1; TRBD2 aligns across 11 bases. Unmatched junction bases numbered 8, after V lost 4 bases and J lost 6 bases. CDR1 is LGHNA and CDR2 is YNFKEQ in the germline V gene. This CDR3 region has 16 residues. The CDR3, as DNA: TGTGCCAGCAGCCTAACCGGGACTAGCGGTTTCAATGAGCAGTTCTTC. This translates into CASSLTGTSGFNEQFF.

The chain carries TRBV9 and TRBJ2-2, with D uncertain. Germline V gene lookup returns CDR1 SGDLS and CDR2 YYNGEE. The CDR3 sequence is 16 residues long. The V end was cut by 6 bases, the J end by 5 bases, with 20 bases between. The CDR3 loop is CASNPTGVGGTGELFF. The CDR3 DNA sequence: TGTGCCAGCAATCCCACCGGAGTCGGTGGTACCGGGGAGCTGTTTTTT.

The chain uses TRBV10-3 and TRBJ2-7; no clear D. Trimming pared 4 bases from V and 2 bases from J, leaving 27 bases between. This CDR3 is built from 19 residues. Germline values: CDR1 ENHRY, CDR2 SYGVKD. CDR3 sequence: CAISGLGGRPSKNPYEQYF. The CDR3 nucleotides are TGTGCCATCAGTGGGTTAGGTGGGCGACCCTCGAAGAACCCCTACGAGCAGTACTTC.

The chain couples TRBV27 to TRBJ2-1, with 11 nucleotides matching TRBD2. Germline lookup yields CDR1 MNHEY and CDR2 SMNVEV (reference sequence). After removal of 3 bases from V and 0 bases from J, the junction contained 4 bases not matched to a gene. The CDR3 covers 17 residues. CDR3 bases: TGTGCCAGCAGTTTTATAGGACTAGCGGGCTCCTACAATGAGCAGTTCTTC. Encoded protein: CASSFIGLAGSYNEQFF.

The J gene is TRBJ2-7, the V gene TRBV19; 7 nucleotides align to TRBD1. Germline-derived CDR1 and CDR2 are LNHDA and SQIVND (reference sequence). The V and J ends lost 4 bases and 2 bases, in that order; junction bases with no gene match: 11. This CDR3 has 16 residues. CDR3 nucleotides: TGTGCCAGTAGTAGCTGGAACCGGGACAGAACCTACGAGCAGTACTTC. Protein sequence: CASSSWNRDRTYEQYF.

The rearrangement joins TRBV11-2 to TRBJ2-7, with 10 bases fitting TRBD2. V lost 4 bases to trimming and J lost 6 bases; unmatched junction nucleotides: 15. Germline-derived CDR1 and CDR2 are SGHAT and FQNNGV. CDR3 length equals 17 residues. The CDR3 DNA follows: TGTGCCAGCAGCTCCTTCCCGGGGTTAGCGGGAGGTTTCGAGCAGTACTTC. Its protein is CASSSFPGLAGGFEQYF.

CDR3 sequence: CASSQLTAGAKGKTQYF. CDR3 DNA: TGCGCCAGCAGCCAACTTACCGCAGGGGCGAAAGGGAAGACCCAGTACTTC. V usage is TRBV4-1 and J usage is TRBJ2-5, with a weak D call TRBD1 (6 bases). V shed 2 bases and J shed 6 bases, with 22 bases lying between them. The CDR3 length is 17 residues. CDR1 MGHRA and CDR2 YSYEKL come from the germline V gene.

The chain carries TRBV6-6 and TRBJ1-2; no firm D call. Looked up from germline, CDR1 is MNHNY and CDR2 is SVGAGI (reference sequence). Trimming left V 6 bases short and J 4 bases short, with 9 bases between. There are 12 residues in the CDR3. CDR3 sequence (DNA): TGTGCCAGCAGGTCCCCGACCTATGGCTACACCTTC. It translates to CASRSPTYGYTF.

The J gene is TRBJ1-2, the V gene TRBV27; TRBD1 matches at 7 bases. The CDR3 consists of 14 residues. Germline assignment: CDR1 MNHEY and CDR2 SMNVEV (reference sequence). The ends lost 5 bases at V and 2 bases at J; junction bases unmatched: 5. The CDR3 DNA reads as TGTGCCAGCAGTGCCACAGGGGACAACTATGGCTACACCTTC. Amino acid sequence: CASSATGDNYGYTF.

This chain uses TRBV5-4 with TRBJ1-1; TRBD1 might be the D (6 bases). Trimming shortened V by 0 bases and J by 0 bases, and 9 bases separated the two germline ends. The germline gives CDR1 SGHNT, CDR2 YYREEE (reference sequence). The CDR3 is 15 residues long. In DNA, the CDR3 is TGTGCCAGCAGCTTGGCAGGACAGCTGAACACTGAAGCTTTCTTT. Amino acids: CASSLAGQLNTEAFF.

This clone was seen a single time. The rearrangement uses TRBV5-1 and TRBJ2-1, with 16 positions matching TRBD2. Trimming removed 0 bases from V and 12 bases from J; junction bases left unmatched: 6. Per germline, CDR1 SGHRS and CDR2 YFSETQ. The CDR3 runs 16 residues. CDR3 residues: CASSLDRGLAGGRQFF. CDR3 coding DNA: TGCGCCAGCAGCTTGGATAGGGGACTAGCGGGAGGGCGGCAGTTCTTC.

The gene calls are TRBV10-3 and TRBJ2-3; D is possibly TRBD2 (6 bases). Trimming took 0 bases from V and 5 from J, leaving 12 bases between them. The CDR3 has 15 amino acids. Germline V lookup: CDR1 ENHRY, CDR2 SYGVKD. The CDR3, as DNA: TGTGCCATCAGTGAGTCCCCTGGGGGGAGAGATACGCAGTATTTT. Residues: CAISESPGGRDTQYF.

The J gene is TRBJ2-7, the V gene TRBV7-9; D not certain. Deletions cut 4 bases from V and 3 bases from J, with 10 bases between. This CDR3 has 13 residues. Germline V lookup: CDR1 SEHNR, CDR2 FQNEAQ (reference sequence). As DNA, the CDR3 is TGTGCCAGCAGCTGGCTGGGTTACTACGAGCAGTACTTC. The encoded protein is CASSWLGYYEQYF.

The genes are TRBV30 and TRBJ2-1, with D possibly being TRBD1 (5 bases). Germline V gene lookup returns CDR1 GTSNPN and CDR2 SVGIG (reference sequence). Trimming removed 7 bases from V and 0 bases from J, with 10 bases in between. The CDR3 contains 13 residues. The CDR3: CASLRDSYNEQFF. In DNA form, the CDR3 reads TGTGCCTCCCTCAGGGACTCCTACAATGAGCAGTTCTTC.

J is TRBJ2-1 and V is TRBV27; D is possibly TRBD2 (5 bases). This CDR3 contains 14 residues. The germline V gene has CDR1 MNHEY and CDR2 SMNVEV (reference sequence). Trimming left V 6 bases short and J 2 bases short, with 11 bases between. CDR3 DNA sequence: TGTGCCAGCAGCCAGCGGCGCGCCTACAATGAGCAGTTCTTC. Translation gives CASSQRRAYNEQFF.

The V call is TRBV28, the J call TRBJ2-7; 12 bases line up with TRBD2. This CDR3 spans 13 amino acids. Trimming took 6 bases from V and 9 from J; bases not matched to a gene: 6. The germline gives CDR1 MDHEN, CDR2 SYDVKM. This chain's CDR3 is CASRTSGRLAQYF. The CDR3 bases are TGTGCCAGCAGGACTAGCGGGAGATTAGCGCAGTACTTC. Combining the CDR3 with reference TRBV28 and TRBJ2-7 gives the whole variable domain DVKVTQSSRYLVKRTGEKVFLECVQDMDHENMFWYRQDPGLGLRLIYFSYDVKMKEKGDIPEGYSVSREKKERFSLILESASTNQTSMYLCASRTSGRLAQYFGPGTRLTVT.

The CDR3 protein is CASRETGGAGKLFF. The CDR3 coding sequence is TGTGCCAGCAGGGAGACAGGGGGCGCCGGAAAACTGTTTTTT. The rearrangement uses TRBV28 and TRBJ1-4, with 10 nucleotides matching TRBD1. J lost 10 bases, V lost 6 bases, and 8 bases had no gene match. This CDR3 is built from 14 residues. The germline gives CDR1 MDHEN, CDR2 SYDVKM.

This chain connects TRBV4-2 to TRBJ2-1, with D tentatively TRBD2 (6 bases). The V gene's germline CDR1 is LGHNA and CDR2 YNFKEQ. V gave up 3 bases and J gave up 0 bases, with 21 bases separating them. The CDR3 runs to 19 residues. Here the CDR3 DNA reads TGTGCCAGCAGCCATTATGATTTCTCGGGACTGAGCTCCTACAATGAGCAGTTCTTC. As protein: CASSHYDFSGLSSYNEQFF.

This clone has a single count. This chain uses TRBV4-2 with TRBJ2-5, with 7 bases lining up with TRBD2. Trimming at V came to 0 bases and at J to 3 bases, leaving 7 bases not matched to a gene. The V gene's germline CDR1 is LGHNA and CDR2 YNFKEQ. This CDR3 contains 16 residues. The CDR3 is CASSQDGASGEETQYF. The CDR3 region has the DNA TGTGCCAGCAGCCAAGATGGCGCTAGCGGTGAAGAGACCCAGTACTTC.

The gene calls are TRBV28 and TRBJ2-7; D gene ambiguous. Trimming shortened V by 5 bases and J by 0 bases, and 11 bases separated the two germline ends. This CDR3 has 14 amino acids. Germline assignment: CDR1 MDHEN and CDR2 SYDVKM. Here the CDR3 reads CASSKVVFSYEQYF. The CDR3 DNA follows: TGTGCCAGCAGTAAGGTAGTGTTCTCCTACGAGCAGTACTTC.

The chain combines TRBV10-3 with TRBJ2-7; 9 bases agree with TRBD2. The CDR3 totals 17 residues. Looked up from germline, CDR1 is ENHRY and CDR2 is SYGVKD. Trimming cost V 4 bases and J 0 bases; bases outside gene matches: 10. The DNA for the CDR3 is TGTGCCATCAGTGGGCACCTCGGCGGGAGGGACTCCTACGAGCAGTACTTC. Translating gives CAISGHLGGRDSYEQYF.

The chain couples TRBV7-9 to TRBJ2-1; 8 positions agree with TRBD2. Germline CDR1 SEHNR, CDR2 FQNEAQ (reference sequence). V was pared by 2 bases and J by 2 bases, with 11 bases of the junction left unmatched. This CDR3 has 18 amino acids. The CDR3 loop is CASSLTTGGRPAYNEQFF. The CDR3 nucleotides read TGTGCCAGCAGCTTAACGACGGGCGGGAGGCCGGCCTACAATGAGCAGTTCTTC.

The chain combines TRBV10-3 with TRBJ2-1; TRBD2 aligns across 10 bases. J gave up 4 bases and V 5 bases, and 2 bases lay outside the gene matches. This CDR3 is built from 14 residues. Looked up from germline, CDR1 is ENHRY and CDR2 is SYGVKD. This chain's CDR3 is CAISSAGGYNEQFF. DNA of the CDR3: TGTGCCATCAGTTCAGCGGGAGGGTACAATGAGCAGTTCTTC.